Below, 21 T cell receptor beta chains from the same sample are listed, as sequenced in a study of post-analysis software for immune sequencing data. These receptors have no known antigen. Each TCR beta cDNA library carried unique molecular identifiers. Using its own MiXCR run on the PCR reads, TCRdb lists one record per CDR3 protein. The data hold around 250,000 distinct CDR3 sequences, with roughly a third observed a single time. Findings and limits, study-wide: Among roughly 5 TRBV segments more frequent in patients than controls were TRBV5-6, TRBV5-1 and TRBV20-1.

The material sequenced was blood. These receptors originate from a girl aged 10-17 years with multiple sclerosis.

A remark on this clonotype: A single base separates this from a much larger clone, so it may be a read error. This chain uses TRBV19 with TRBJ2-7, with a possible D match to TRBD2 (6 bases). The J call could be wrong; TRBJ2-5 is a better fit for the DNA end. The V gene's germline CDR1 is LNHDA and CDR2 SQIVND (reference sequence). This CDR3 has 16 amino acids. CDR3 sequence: CASSIDMGLPQKTQYF. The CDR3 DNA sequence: TGTGCCAGTAGTATAGATATGGGACTCCCACAAAAGACCCAGTACTTC.

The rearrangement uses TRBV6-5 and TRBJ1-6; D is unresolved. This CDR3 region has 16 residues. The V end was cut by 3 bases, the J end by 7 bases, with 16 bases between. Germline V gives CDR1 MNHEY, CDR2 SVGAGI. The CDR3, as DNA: TGTGCCAGCAGTTATCGAGCCCTAGTCCCGAATTCACCCCTCCACTTT. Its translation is CASSYRALVPNSPLHF.

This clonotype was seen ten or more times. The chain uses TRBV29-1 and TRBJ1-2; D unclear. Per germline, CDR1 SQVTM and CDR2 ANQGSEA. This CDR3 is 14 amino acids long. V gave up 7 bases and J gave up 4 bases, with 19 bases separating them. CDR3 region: CSADQVGQSYGYTF. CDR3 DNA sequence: TGCAGCGCCGACCAGGTCGGGCAGAGCTATGGCTACACCTTC.

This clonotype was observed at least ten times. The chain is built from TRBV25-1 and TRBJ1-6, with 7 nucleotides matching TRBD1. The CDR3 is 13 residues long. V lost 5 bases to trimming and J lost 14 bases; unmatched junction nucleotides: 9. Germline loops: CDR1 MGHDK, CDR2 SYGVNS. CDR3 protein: CASSRGTVDTLHF. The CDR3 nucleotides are TGTGCCAGCAGTCGCGGGACAGTGGACACCCTCCACTTT.

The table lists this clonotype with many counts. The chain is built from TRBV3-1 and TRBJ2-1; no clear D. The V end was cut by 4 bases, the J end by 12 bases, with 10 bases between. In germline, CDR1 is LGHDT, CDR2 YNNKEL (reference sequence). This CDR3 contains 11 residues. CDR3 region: CASSRATVQFF. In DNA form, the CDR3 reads TGTGCCAGCAGCCGTGCGACCGTGCAGTTCTTC.

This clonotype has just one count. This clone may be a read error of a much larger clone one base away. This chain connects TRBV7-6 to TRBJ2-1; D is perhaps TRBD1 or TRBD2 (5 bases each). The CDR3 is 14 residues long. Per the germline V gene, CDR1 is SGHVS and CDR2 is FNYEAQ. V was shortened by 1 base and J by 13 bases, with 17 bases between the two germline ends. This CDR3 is CASSLGAGWETQFF. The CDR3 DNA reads TGTGCCAGCAGCTTAGGGGCAGGGTGGGAGACCCAGTTCTTC.

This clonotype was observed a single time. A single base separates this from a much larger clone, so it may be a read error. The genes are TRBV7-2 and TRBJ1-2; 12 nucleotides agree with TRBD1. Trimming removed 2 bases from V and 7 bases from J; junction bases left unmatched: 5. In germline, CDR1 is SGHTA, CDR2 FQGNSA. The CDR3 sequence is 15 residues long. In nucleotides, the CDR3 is TGTGCCAGCAGCTTATCGGGACAGGGGGCCGGTGGCTACACCTTC. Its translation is CASSLSGQGAGGYTF.

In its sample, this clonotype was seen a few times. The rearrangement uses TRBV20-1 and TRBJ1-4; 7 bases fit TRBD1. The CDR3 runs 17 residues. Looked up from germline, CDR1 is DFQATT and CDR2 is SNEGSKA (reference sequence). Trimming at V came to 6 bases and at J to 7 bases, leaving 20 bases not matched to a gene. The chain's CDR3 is CSATPGQIGLVGEKLFF. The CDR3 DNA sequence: TGCAGTGCGACCCCGGGACAGATAGGACTCGTAGGTGAAAAACTGTTTTTT.

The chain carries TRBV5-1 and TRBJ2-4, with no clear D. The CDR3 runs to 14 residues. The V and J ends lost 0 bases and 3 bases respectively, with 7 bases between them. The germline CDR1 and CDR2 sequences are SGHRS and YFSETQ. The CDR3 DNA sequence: TGCGCCAGCAGCTTGGAGTCGGACAAAAACATTCAGTACTTC. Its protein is CASSLESDKNIQYF.

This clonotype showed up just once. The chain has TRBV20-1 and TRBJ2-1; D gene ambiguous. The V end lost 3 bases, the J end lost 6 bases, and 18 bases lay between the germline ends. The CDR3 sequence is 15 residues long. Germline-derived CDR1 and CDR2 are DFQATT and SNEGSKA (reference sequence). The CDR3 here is CSARSPKKARNEQFF. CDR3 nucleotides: TGCAGTGCTAGGTCCCCAAAAAAAGCGCGCAATGAGCAGTTCTTC.

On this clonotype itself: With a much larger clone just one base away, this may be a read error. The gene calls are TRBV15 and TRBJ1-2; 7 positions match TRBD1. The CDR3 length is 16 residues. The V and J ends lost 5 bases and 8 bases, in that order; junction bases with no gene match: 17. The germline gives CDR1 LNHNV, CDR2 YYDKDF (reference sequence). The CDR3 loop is CATSGPSTGLGWGYTF. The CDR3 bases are TGTGCCACCAGCGGCCCTTCGACAGGGTTGGGATGGGGCTACACCTTC.

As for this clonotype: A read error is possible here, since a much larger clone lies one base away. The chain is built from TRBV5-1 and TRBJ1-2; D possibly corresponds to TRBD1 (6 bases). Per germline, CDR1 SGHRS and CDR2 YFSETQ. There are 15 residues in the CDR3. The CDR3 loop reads CASSRQAPEDYSYTF. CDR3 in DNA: TGCGCCAGCAGCCGACAGGCCCCCGAGGACTATAGCTACACCTTC. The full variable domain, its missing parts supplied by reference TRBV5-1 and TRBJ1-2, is KAGVTQTPRYLIKTRGQQVTLSCSPISGHRSVSWYQQTPGQGLQFLFEYFSETQRNKGNFPGRFSGRQFSNSRSEMNVSTLELGDSALYLCASSRQAPEDYSYTFGSGTRLTVV.

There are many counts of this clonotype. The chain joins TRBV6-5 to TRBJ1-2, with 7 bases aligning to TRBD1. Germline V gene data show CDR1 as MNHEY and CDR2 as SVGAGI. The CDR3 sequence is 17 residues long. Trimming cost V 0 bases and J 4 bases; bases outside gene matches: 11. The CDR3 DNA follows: TGTGCCAGCAGTTACTCGCAATATCCAGGGGGGTCCTATGGCTACACCTTC. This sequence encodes CASSYSQYPGGSYGYTF.

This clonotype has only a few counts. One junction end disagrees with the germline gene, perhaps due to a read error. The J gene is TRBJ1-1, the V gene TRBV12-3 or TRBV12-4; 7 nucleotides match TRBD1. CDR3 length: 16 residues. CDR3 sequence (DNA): TGTGCCAGCAGTTTCCGGACAGGTACGGTGAACACTGTAGCTTTCTTT. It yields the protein CASSFRTGTVNTVAFF.

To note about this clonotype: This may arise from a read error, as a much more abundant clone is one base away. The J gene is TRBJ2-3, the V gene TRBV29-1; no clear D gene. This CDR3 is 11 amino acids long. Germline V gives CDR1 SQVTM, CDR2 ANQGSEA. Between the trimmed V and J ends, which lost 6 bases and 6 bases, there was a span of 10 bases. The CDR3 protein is CSVASWDTQYF. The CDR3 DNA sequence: TGCAGCGTGGCCTCATGGGATACGCAGTATTTT.

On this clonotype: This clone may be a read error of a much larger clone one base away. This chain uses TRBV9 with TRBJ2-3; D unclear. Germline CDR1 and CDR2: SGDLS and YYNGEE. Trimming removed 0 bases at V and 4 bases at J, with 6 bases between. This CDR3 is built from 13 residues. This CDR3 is CASSVVAADTQYF. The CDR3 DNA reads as TGTGCCAGCAGCGTAGTAGCTGCAGATACGCAGTATTTT.

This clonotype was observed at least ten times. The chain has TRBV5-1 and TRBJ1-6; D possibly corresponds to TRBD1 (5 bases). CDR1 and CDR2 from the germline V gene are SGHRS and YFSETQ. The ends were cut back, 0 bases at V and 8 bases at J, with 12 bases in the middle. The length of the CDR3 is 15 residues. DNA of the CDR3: TGCGCCAGCAGCTTGGGGCAGGGAATGGATTCACCCCTCCACTTT. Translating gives CASSLGQGMDSPLHF.

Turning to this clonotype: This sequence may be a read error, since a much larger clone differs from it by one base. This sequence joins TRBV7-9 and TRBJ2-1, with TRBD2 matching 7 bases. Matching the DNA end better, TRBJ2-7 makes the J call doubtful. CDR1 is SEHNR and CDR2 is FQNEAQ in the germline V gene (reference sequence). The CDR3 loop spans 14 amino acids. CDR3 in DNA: TGTGCCAGCAGCTTGGGGGAGGGCCCCGATGAGCAGTACTTC. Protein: CASSLGEGPDEQYF.

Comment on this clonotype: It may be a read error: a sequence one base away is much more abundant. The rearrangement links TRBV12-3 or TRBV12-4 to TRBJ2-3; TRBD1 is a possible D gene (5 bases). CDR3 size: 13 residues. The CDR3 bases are TGTGCCAGCAGTCCAGCGACGACAGATACGGAGTATTTT. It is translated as CASSPATTDTEYF.

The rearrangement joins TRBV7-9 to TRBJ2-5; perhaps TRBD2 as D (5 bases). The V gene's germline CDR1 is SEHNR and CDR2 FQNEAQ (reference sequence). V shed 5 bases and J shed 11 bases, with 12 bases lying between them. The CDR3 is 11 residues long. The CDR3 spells CASSPMEEQYF. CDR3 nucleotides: TGTGCCAGCAGCCCCATGGAGGAGCAGTACTTC. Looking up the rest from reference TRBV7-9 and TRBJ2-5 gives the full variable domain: DTGVSQNPRHKITKRGQNVTFRCDPISEHNRLYWYRQTLGQGPEFLTYFQNEAQLEKSRLLSDRFSAERPKGSFSTLEIQRTEQGDSAMYLCASSPMEEQYFGPGTRLLVL.

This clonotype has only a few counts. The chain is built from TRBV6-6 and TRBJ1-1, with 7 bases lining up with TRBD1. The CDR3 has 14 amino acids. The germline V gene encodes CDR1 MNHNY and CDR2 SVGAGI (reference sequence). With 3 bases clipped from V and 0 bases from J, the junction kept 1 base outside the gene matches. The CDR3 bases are TGTGCCAGCAGTTATACAGGGGTGAACACTGAAGCTTTCTTT. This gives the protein CASSYTGVNTEAFF.